The rows below give T cell receptor beta chains drawn from one sample of a study of cytomegalovirus exposure and HLA in healthy donors. Clones were read by immunoSEQ multiplex PCR, and TCRdb kept only the in-frame ones, dropping some. The sample lists some 110,000 clones; 70% to 80% were seen once. The source material was PBMCs. Receptor source: a man in his forties in good health and CMV-seronegative. Both conserved end residues are part of each CDR3. A row's size may be missing; if present it is once, few, many or a size class.

CDR3 length,V gene,clone size,J gene,CDR3 protein
13,TRBV19,NA,TRBJ2-3,CASNSGGTDTQYF
12,TRBV7-9,few,TRBJ2-7,CASSLESLEQYF
16,TRBV4-1,NA,TRBJ1-4,CASSQERFPQNEKLFF
14,TRBV6-1,NA,TRBJ1-1,CASRPLGGHTEAFF
14,TRBV7-9,NA,TRBJ2-7,CASSARDRGREQYF
15,TRBV11-2,once,TRBJ2-7,CASSFGAGNSYEQYF
15,TRBV7-9,NA,TRBJ1-3,CASSLQGGSGNTIYF
15,TRBV21-1,NA,TRBJ2-3,CASSKSGQHTDTQYF
16,TRBV4-1,NA,TRBJ2-5,CASSLGTGTNRETQYF
14,TRBV12-2,few,TRBJ1-3,CARGYRVRGNTIYF
13,TRBV28,NA,TRBJ2-1,CASSSTGGNEQFF
15,TRBV4-1,NA,TRBJ1-2,CASSQPTDRVVGYTF
12,TRBV30,NA,TRBJ2-3,CAWSVGVDTQYF
13,TRBV7-2,few,TRBJ1-1,CASSLFPNTEAFF
16,TRBV4-1,few,TRBJ2-5,CASSQVPRGSKETQYF
15,TRBV27,NA,TRBJ2-1,CASTSGTSGKDEQFF
15,TRBV5-6,NA,TRBJ1-1,CASSSEKNMNTEAFF
14,TRBV19,NA,TRBJ2-7,CASSIAGGFYEQYF
15,TRBV6-5,NA,TRBJ1-1,CASSSTGTRIFEAFF
15,TRBV7-9,few,TRBJ1-2,CASSPGSGGNYGYTF
16,TRBV27,NA,TRBJ2-7,CASSLGGLARGYEQYF
13,TRBV27,NA,TRBJ1-2,CASSFGVNYGYTF
14,TRBV19,NA,TRBJ2-7,CASSIGPGTYEQYF
12,TRBV11-2,NA,TRBJ2-1,CASSSDRVSTFF
15,TRBV19,NA,TRBJ1-5,CASSMEEGLNQPQHF
15,TRBV10-2,NA,TRBJ2-7,CASSDGGTGSYEQYF
12,TRBV27,few,TRBJ2-7,CASSPLTREQYF
14,TRBV10-2,NA,TRBJ2-7,CASSELAGAYEQYF
13,TRBV10-3,few,TRBJ2-2,CAISAGLTGELFF
18,TRBV28,NA,TRBJ1-6,CASSFPSGVRSYNSPLHF
14,TRBV7-9,NA,TRBJ1-5,CASSLSGGDQPQHF
14,TRBV5-6,NA,TRBJ1-4,CASSSRQGWEKLFF
18,TRBV15,NA,TRBJ2-1,CATSRDRLAKSSYNEQFF
15,TRBV27,NA,TRBJ2-3,CASSPELVGTDTQYF
15,TRBV30,NA,TRBJ2-7,CAWSVRGGSNYEQYF
17,TRBV9,NA,TRBJ2-6,CASSVEVMAAGANVLTF
13,TRBV7-2,NA,NA,CASKMDFKYEQYF
16,TRBV27,few,TRBJ1-5,CASSLSGTGINQPQHF
14,TRBV5-1,NA,TRBJ1-1,CASSGRTENTEAFF
14,TRBV11-3,NA,TRBJ2-7,CASSLSDSSYEQYF
15,TRBV5-1,NA,TRBJ2-5,CASVIGAAGGETQYF
16,TRBV9,once,TRBJ2-3,CASSVGSGLSTDTQYF
15,TRBV6-5,NA,TRBJ2-6,CASSYAGSGANVLTF